What follows describes a single TCR beta chain. The sample originates from a study of blood T cells in healthy people across ages. A J-beta primer mix and a sample-barcoded 5' primer were used in a second PCR of roughly 7 to 12 cycles. Every cDNA molecule carried a tag from a template-switch adaptor bearing 12 random nucleotides. Researchers report that each sample yielded at least 2.5 million CDR3-containing paired-end reads. TCRdb re-called the 5' RACE reads through MiXCR, storing one row per CDR3 protein. The data hold some 1.7 million distinct CDR3 sequences, with approximately 28% observed a single time. V lost 5 bases and J 1 base, leaving 12 bases between the germline ends. The CDR3 loop spans 15 amino acids. Germline CDR1 and CDR2: SNHLY and FYNNEI.

The chain carries TRBV2 and TRBJ1-3; a possible D gene is TRBD1 (6 bases). Sequenced: blood. This TCR derives from a woman in her 30s in good health. In DNA form, the CDR3 reads TGTGCCAGCAGTCCACAGGGCGGATCTGGAAACACCATATATTTT. Amino acid sequence: CASSPQGGSGNTIYF.